The T cell receptor (beta chain) under discussion was sequenced for a study of CD8 T cells in ankylosing spondylitis. In making TCR beta libraries, quantitative 5'-RACE with molecular barcodes was used. One entry per CDR3 protein results from TCRdb running MiXCR on the 5' RACE reads. The profile shows 250,000 to 400,000 distinct CDR3 sequences, 11% of them singletons. Whole-study findings and limits: The authors reported significant enrichment of disease-linked clones in matched ankylosing spondylitis synovial fluid.

Comment on this clonotype: Its cognate antigen is unknown.

Germline assignment: CDR1 LNHDA and CDR2 SQIVND (reference sequence). Trimming left V 4 bases short and J 5 bases short, with 11 bases between. CDR3 length: 14 residues. The receptor comes from a female donor with ankylosing spondylitis or in good health (not recorded which). J is TRBJ2-2 and V is TRBV19, with D possibly matching TRBD2 (6 bases). Sequenced: blood, either unsorted or a sorted T cell fraction (not recorded which). CDR3 nucleotides: TGTGCCAGTAGTACAACCGGGAGAACCGGGGAGCTGTTTTTT. The encoded protein is CASSTTGRTGELFF.